The subject of this entry is one TCR beta chain. Generated by immunoSEQ multiplex PCR, the TCRdb table keeps only in-frame clones and is missing some. The data hold approximately 340,000 clones, with 60% to 80% observed a single time. This sample was taken from a study of cytotoxic CD8 clonotypes in ibrutinib-treated CLL. CDR1 and CDR2 (germline): MGHRA, YSYEKL. Trimming removed 4 bases from V and 2 bases from J, with 12 bases in between. This CDR3 has 14 residues. The sequenced sample was PBMCs, obtained after 36 months of ibrutinib treatment. The clonotype was recovered from a human donor with chronic lymphocytic leukemia. This sequence joins TRBV4-1 and TRBJ2-7; D possibly corresponds to TRBD1 (6 bases). DNA for the CDR3: TGCGCCAGCAGCCTCGGGACAAACGCCTACGAGCAGTACTTC. It encodes CASSLGTNAYEQYF.